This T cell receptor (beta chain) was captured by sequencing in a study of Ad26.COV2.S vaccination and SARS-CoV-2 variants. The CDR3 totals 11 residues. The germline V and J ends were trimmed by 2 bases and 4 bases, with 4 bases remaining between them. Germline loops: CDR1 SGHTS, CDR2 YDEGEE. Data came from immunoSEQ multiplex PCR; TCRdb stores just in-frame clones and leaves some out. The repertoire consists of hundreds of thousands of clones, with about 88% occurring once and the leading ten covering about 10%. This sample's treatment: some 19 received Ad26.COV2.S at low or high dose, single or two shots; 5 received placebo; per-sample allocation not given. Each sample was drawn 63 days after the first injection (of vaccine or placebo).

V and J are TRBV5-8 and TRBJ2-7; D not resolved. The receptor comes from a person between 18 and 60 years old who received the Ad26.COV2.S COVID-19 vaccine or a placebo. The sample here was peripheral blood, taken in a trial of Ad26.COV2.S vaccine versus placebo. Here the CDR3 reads CASSFRYEQYF. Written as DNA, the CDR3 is TGTGCCAGCAGCTTCCGGTACGAGCAGTACTTC.